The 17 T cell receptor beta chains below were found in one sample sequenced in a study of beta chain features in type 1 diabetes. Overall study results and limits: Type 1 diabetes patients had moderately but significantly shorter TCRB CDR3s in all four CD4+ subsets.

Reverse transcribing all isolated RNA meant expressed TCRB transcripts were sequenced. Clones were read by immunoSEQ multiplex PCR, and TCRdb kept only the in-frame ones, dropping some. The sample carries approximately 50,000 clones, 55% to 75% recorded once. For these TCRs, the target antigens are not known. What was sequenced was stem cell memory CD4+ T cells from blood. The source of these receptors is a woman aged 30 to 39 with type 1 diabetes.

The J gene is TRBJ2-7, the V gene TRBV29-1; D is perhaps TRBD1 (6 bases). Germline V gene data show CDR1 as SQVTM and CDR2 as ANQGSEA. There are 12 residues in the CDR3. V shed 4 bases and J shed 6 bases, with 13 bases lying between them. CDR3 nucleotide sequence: TGCAGCGTTGCCGGGACACCGTCCGAGCAGTACTTC. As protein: CSVAGTPSEQYF.

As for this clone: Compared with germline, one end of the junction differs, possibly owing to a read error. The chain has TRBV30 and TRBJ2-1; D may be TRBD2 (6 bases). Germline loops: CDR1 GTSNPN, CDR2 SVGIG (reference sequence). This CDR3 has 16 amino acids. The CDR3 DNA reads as TGTGCCCGGAGTGTACTATCGCGGGATTTCTACAATGAGCAGTTCTTC. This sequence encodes CARSVLSRDFYNEQFF.

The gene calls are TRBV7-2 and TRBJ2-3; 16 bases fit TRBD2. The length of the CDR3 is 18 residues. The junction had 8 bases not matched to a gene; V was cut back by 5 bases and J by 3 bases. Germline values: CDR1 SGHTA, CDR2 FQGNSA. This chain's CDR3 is CASSLWGLAGGGTDTQYF. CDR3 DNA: TGTGCCAGCAGCCTTTGGGGACTAGCGGGAGGGGGGACAGATACGCAGTATTTT.

The CDR3 here is CASSPGLAGGSPRETQYF. The DNA of the CDR3 is TGTGCCAGCAGCCCGGGACTAGCGGGAGGTTCCCCAAGAGAGACCCAGTACTTC. This chain connects TRBV7-9 to TRBJ2-5, with 15 bases matching TRBD2. The CDR3 extends over 18 amino acids. CDR1 SEHNR and CDR2 FQNEAQ come from the germline V gene (reference sequence). V was pared by 5 bases and J by 4 bases, with 11 bases of the junction left unmatched.

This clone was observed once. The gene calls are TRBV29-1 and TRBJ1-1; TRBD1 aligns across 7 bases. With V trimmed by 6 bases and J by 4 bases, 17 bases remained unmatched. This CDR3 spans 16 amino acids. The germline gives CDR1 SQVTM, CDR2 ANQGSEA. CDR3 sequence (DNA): TGCAGCGTCGCGGGAATGCCAAACAGGGGAATCACTGAAGCTTTCTTT. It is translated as CSVAGMPNRGITEAFF.

CDR3 DNA sequence: TGTGCCAGTAGGGTTAGCGGGAGGGCACAAGAGACCCAGTACTTC. Protein product: CASRVSGRAQETQYF. This chain links TRBV19 with TRBJ2-5, with 11 bases matching TRBD2. V trimming: 6 bases; J trimming: 2 bases; junction bases outside the gene matches: 5. The CDR3 extends over 15 amino acids. The germline V gene has CDR1 LNHDA and CDR2 SQIVND (reference sequence).

The CDR3 loop is CASSVASGADTGELFF. CDR3 DNA: TGTGCCAGCAGCGTAGCGAGCGGAGCTGACACCGGGGAGCTGTTTTTT. The V gene is TRBV9, the J gene TRBJ2-2; possible D gene TRBD2, 5 bases. The germline CDR1 and CDR2 sequences are SGDLS and YYNGEE. The CDR3 has 16 residues. Trimming took 0 bases from V and 3 from J, leaving 12 bases between them.

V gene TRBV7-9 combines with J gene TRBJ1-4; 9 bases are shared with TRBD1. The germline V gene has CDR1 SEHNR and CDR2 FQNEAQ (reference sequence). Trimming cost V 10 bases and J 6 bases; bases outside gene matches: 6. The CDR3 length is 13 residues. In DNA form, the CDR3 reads TGTGCCATCCAGGGGACAGGGTATGAAAAACTGTTTTTT. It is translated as CAIQGTGYEKLFF.

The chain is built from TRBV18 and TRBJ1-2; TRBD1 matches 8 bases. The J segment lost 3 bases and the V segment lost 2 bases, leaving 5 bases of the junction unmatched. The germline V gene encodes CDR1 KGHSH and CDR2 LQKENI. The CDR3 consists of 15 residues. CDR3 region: CASSPAGGWDYGYTF. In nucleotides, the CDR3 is TGTGCCAGCTCACCAGCAGGGGGCTGGGACTATGGCTACACCTTC.

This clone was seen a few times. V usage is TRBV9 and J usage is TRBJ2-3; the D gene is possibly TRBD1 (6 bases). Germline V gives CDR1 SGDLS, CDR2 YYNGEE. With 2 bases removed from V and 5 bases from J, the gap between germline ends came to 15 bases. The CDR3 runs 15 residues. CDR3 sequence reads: CASSVKDGRGDTQYF. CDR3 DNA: TGTGCCAGCAGCGTTAAGGACGGCAGGGGAGATACGCAGTATTTT.

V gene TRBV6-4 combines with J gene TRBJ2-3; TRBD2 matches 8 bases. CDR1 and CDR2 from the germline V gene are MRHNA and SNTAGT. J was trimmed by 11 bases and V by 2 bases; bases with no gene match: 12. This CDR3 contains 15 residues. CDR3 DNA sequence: TGTGCCAGCAGTGACGCGGGAGTAGCGGGAAGGCGGCAGTATTTT. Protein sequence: CASSDAGVAGRRQYF.

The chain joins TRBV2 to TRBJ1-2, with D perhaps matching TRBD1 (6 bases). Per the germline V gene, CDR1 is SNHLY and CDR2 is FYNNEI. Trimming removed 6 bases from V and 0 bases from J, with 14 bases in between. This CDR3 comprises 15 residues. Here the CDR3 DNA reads TGTGCCAGCAGGATTACGGACAGTTCTAACTATGGCTACACCTTC. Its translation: CASRITDSSNYGYTF.

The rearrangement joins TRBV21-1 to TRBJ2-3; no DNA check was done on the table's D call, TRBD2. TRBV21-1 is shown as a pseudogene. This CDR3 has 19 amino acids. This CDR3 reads CASSKRASGRAGSTDTQYF. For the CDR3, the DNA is TGTGCCAGCAGCAAACGAGCCAGCGGGAGGGCAGGTAGCACAGATACGCAGTATTTT.

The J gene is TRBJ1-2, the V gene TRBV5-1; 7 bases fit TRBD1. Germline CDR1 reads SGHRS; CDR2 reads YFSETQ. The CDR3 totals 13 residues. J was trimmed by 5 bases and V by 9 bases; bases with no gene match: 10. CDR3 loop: CATSNQGEYGYTF. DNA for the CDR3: TGCGCCACCTCGAACCAGGGGGAGTATGGCTACACCTTC.

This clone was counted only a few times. Here the CDR3 reads CASSLGWDRDNSNQPQHF. In DNA form, the CDR3 reads TGTGCCAGCAGCTTGGGGTGGGACAGGGACAATAGCAATCAGCCCCAGCATTTT. The chain recombines TRBV5-4 with TRBJ1-5; 9 bases line up with TRBD1. V was clipped by 0 bases and J by 0 bases; unmatched bases: 7. Germline CDR1 is SGHNT and CDR2 is YYREEE (reference sequence). The CDR3 is made up of 18 amino acids.

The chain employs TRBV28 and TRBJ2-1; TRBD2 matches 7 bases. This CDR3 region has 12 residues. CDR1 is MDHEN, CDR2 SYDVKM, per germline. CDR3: CALGAGYNEQFF. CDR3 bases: TGTGCACTTGGAGCGGGATACAATGAGCAGTTCTTC. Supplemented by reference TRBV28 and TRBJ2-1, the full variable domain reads DVKVTQSSRYLVKRTGEKVFLECVQDMDHENMFWYRQDPGLGLRLIYFSYDVKMKEKGDIPEGYSVSREKKERFSLILESASTNQTSMYLCALGAGYNEQFFGPGTRLTVL.

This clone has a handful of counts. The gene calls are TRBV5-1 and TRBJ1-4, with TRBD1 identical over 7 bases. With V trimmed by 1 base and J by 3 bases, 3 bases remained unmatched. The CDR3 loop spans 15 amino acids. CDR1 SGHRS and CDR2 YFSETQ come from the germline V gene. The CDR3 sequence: CASSLMTGPNEKLFF. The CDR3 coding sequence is TGCGCCAGCAGCTTGATGACAGGGCCTAATGAAAAACTGTTTTTT.